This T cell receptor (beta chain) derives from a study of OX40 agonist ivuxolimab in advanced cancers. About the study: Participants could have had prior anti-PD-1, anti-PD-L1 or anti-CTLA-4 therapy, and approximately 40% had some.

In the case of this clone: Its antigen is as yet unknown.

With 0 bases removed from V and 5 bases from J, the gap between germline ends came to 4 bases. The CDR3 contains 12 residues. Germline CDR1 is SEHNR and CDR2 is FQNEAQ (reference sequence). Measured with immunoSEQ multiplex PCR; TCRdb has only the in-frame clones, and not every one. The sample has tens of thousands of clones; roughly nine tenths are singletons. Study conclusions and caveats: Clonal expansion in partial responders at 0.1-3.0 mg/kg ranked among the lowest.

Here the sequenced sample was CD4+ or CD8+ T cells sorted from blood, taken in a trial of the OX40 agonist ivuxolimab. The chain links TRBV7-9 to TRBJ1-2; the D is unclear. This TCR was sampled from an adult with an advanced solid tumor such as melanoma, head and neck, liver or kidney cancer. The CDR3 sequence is CASSLAGYGYTF. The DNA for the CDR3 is TGTGCCAGCAGCTTAGCCGGTTATGGCTACACCTTC.